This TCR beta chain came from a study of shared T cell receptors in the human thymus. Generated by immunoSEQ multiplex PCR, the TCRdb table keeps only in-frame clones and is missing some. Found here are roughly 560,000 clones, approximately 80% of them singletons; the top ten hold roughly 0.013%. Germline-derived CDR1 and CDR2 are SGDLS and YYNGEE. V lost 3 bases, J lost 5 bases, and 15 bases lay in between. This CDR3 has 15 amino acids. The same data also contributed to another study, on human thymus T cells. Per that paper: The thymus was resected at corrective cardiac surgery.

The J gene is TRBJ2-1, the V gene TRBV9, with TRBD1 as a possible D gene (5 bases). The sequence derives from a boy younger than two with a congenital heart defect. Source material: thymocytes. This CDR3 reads CASSATDHYHNEQFF. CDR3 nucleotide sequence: TGTGCCAGCAGCGCGACAGACCACTATCACAATGAGCAGTTCTTC.